One sample yielded the 18 T cell receptor beta chains listed below, sequenced in a study of CD8 T cells in ankylosing spondylitis. TCRdb ran MiXCR on the 5' RACE reads and lists one entry per CDR3 protein. Altogether fewer than 750,000 distinct CDR3 sequences are present, 15% to 20% being singletons, with the ten largest covering approximately 18%. These receptors' targets are unknown. Findings and limits, study-wide: Seemingly characteristic of ankylosing spondylitis blood was a TCR beta motif consisting of eight highly homologous variants.

The sequenced material came from blood, either unsorted or a sorted T cell fraction (not recorded which). These TCRs come from a male donor with ankylosing spondylitis.

This clonotype was recorded at least ten times. The chain joins TRBV20-1 to TRBJ2-1; 12 bases are shared with TRBD2. Trimming took 6 bases from V and 10 from J; bases not matched to a gene: 13. CDR1 is DFQATT and CDR2 is SNEGSKA in the germline V gene (reference sequence). The CDR3 runs 15 residues. The CDR3 DNA follows: TGCAGTGCCATAACTCTAGCGGGAGGGCTGGGAGAGCAGTTCTTC. The encoded protein is CSAITLAGGLGEQFF.

This clonotype appeared a few times. This sequence joins TRBV29-1 and TRBJ2-2, with D hard to call. The germline V gene has CDR1 SQVTM and CDR2 ANQGSEA. V was clipped by 3 bases and J by 0 bases, with 11 bases between them. The CDR3 has 15 residues. The CDR3, as DNA: TGCAGCGTTGAGGATGCGTTATCGAACACCGGGGAGCTGTTTTTT. Protein: CSVEDALSNTGELFF.

V usage is TRBV20-1 and J usage is TRBJ2-3, with 11 bases aligning to TRBD1. CDR3 length: 17 amino acids. Germline assignment: CDR1 DFQATT and CDR2 SNEGSKA (reference sequence). The V and J ends lost 1 base and 6 bases, in that order; junction bases with no gene match: 12. Written as DNA, the CDR3 is TGCAGTGCTAGAGCTAACCTAGGGACAGGGGGACGGGATACGCAGTATTTT. Protein: CSARANLGTGGRDTQYF.

There are a few counts of this clonotype. The rearrangement uses TRBV12-3 or TRBV12-4 and TRBJ1-4; 9 bases line up with TRBD1. CDR3 length equals 15 residues. V shed 0 bases and J 8 bases; nucleotides not matched to a gene: 4. The DNA for the CDR3 is TGTGCCAGCAGTTTAGCACTGGGACAGGGCGAAAAACTGTTTTTT. Protein sequence: CASSLALGQGEKLFF.

The chain recombines TRBV24-1 with TRBJ2-1; 7 bases are shared with TRBD1. Germline CDR1 and CDR2: KGHDR and SFDVKD. The V segment lost 6 bases and the J segment 5 bases; nucleotides outside the gene matches: 9. The CDR3 length is 15 residues. The CDR3 region has the DNA TGTGCCACCAGTTGTACCGGGACAGAGGACAATGAGCAGTTCTTC. It is translated as CATSCTGTEDNEQFF.

This clonotype was detected a few times. The chain combines TRBV9 with TRBJ2-1, with D possibly matching TRBD2 (6 bases). Between the trimmed V and J ends, which lost 4 bases and 6 bases, there was a span of 14 bases. The germline CDR1 and CDR2 sequences are SGDLS and YYNGEE. This CDR3 has 14 amino acids. The CDR3 nucleotides are TGTGCCAGCAGCCGGACTACAATGATCAATGAGCAGTTCTTC. Encoded protein: CASSRTTMINEQFF. Looking up the rest from reference TRBV9 and TRBJ2-1 gives the full variable domain: DSGVTQTPKHLITATGQRVTLRCSPRSGDLSVYWYQQSLDQGLQFLIQYYNGEERAKGNILERFSAQQFPDLHSELNLSSLELGDSALYFCASSRTTMINEQFFGPGTRLTVL.

Many counts were recorded for this clonotype. This sequence joins TRBV5-1 and TRBJ2-1; a possible D gene is TRBD2 (6 bases). Germline V gene lookup returns CDR1 SGHRS and CDR2 YFSETQ. V dropped 0 bases and J dropped 0 bases, with 10 bases sitting between them. The CDR3 is made up of 16 amino acids. The CDR3 loop is CASSLAGGNSYNEQFF. CDR3 DNA: TGCGCCAGCAGCTTGGCCGGCGGGAACTCCTACAATGAGCAGTTCTTC.

This clonotype has a count of ten or more. The CDR3 region has the DNA TGTGCCATCAGAGCTACAGGGTTTGGGGAGACCCAGTACTTC. The encoded protein is CAIRATGFGETQYF. The rearrangement links TRBV10-3 to TRBJ2-5, with a weak D call TRBD1 (6 bases). Germline CDR1 is ENHRY and CDR2 is SYGVKD. The CDR3 contains 14 residues. V was cut by 6 bases and J by 5 bases, with 16 bases left in between.

This clonotype was observed a few times. The chain has TRBV18 and TRBJ2-3; no firm D call. The CDR3 totals 15 residues. V was pared by 3 bases and J by 5 bases, with 15 bases between. The germline V gene has CDR1 KGHSH and CDR2 LQKENI. CDR3 DNA sequence: TGTGCCAGCTCACCTTCCGTCAGAGACGTAGATACGCAGTATTTT. Translated, it gives CASSPSVRDVDTQYF.

This clonotype was seen more than once but under ten times. The chain links TRBV12-3 or TRBV12-4 to TRBJ2-7, with 11 bases identical to TRBD1. Germline trimming cut 0 bases from V and 2 bases from J; bases unmatched to any gene: 3. CDR3 length: 16 residues. CDR3: CASSLAGQGATYEQYF. The DNA of the CDR3 is TGTGCCAGCAGTTTAGCCGGACAGGGGGCTACCTACGAGCAGTACTTC.

The chain employs TRBV9 and TRBJ2-7; D gene uncertain. Germline assignment: CDR1 SGDLS and CDR2 YYNGEE. CDR3 length equals 12 residues. Trimming took 3 bases from V and 5 from J, leaving 9 bases between them. CDR3 loop: CASSGSWNEQYF. Here the CDR3 DNA reads TGTGCCAGCAGCGGCTCGTGGAACGAGCAGTACTTC.

This rearrangement joins TRBV12-3 or TRBV12-4 to TRBJ2-1; 13 bases fit TRBD2. Trimming at V came to 7 bases and at J to 5 bases, leaving 8 bases not matched to a gene. This CDR3 contains 16 residues. The CDR3 sequence is CASTPTGLAGDNEQFF. CDR3 in DNA: TGTGCCAGCACCCCGACTGGACTAGCGGGGGACAATGAGCAGTTCTTC.

This chain links TRBV4-1 with TRBJ2-1; 13 bases agree with TRBD2. This CDR3 is built from 16 residues. CDR1 MGHRA and CDR2 YSYEKL come from the germline V gene. J lost 9 bases, V lost 1 base, and 6 bases had no gene match. Here the CDR3 DNA reads TGCGCCAGCAGCCAAGGGACTAGCGGGAGTAAGATTGAGCAGTTCTTC. Its protein is CASSQGTSGSKIEQFF.

This clonotype came up a few times. V is TRBV5-1 and J is TRBJ2-3; TRBD2 matches 9 bases. Germline CDR1 and CDR2: SGHRS and YFSETQ. The ends lost 7 bases at V and 1 base at J; junction bases unmatched: 7. There are 15 residues in the CDR3. The CDR3 sequence: CASQLTSGRTDTQYF. For the CDR3, the DNA is TGCGCCAGCCAGCTGACTAGCGGACGCACAGATACGCAGTATTTT.

The chain combines TRBV20-1 with TRBJ2-1; D may be TRBD1 (5 bases). Germline lookup yields CDR1 DFQATT and CDR2 SNEGSKA (reference sequence). This CDR3 has 14 residues. With 3 bases removed from V and 4 bases from J, the gap between germline ends came to 13 bases. The CDR3: CSARIRSGYNEQFF. Written as DNA, the CDR3 is TGCAGTGCTAGGATCCGATCAGGGTACAATGAGCAGTTCTTC.

This chain connects TRBV20-1 to TRBJ1-1, with no clear D. This CDR3 contains 14 residues. V was shortened by 3 bases and J by 3 bases, with 14 bases between the two germline ends. The germline V gene encodes CDR1 DFQATT and CDR2 SNEGSKA (reference sequence). The CDR3 nucleotides read TGCAGTGCTAGTGAGGGTTGGAGCTACACTGAAGCTTTCTTT. Amino acids: CSASEGWSYTEAFF.

This clonotype showed up just a few times. The V and J genes are TRBV27 and TRBJ2-5, with D perhaps matching TRBD2 (5 bases). Trimming took off 6 bases at V and 4 bases at J, with 12 bases between the two ends. The CDR3 runs 13 residues. CDR1 and CDR2 (germline): MNHEY, SMNVEV (reference sequence). The CDR3 DNA sequence: TGTGCCAGCAGCCCTACTAGGAGAGAGACCCAGTACTTC. This encodes CASSPTRRETQYF.

V gene TRBV12-3 or TRBV12-4 combines with J gene TRBJ2-7; no firm D call. This CDR3 is 13 amino acids long. V was clipped by 10 bases and J by 5 bases, with 18 bases between them. In DNA form, the CDR3 reads TGTGCCACCAAGCTCGCCGGCGGAGACGAGCAGTACTTC. Its translation is CATKLAGGDEQYF.